This passage covers 31 T cell receptor beta chains from one sample sequenced in a study of blood T cell repertoires in COVID-19 (TCRdb year 2020). The library was built by means of the immunoSEQ multiplex PCR assay. TCRdb re-hosts the immuneACCESS table, in-frame sequences only. Its copies lack some clones; in the studies checked, an unresolved V gene accounts for under half of them, and the cause for the rest is not known. The sample includes more than 100,000 clones, with around 78% observed a single time. The ten top clones hold roughly 2% of the sample. Sequenced material: peripheral blood. The receptor source for this set is a man in his 70s with acute or convalescent COVID-19.

The chain recombines TRBV25-1 with TRBJ2-5, with D possibly TRBD1 on 5 matching bases. This CDR3 has 14 amino acids. The germline V and J ends were trimmed by 3 bases and 4 bases, with 12 bases remaining between them. Germline assignment: CDR1 MGHDK and CDR2 SYGVNS. CDR3 loop: CASSDQGTGETQYF. In DNA, the CDR3 is TGTGCCAGCAGTGATCAGGGTACGGGAGAGACCCAGTACTTC.

The V call is TRBV5-1, the J call TRBJ2-1; D not certain. The V end lost 0 bases, the J end lost 4 bases, and 14 bases lay between the germline ends. This CDR3 has 16 amino acids. Germline CDR1 is SGHRS and CDR2 is YFSETQ. The CDR3 region has the DNA TGCGCCAGCAGCTTGGTGTGGCAGGCATCATACAATGAGCAGTTCTTC. It encodes CASSLVWQASYNEQFF.

This chain joins TRBV7-9 and TRBJ2-1; D may be TRBD2 (6 bases). Germline loops: CDR1 SEHNR, CDR2 FQNEAQ (reference sequence). V was shortened by 2 bases and J by 2 bases, with 10 bases between the two germline ends. The CDR3 is 15 amino acids. The CDR3 here is CASSLTSGAYNEQFF. In DNA, the CDR3 is TGTGCCAGCAGCTTAACCTCGGGGGCCTACAATGAGCAGTTCTTC.

This chain links TRBV19 with TRBJ1-5; possibly TRBD1 for D (6 bases). Trimming removed 0 bases from V and 1 base from J, with 19 bases in between. The CDR3 consists of 19 residues. The germline CDR1 and CDR2 sequences are LNHDA and SQIVND (reference sequence). CDR3 sequence: CASSIDGLGGFVSNQPQHF. The CDR3 bases are TGTGCCAGTAGTATAGATGGACTAGGGGGTTTTGTCAGCAATCAGCCCCAGCATTTT. Using reference TRBV19 and TRBJ1-5 for the parts outside the CDR3, the full variable domain is DGGITQSPKYLFRKEGQNVTLSCEQNLNHDAMYWYRQDPGQGLRLIYYSQIVNDFQKGDIAEGYSVSREKKESFPLTVTSAQKNPTAFYLCASSIDGLGGFVSNQPQHFGDGTRLSIL.

The gene calls are TRBV5-1 and TRBJ2-2; D is unresolved. The CDR3 length is 13 residues. Between the trimmed V and J ends, which lost 0 bases and 6 bases, there was a span of 6 bases. Germline loops: CDR1 SGHRS, CDR2 YFSETQ. The CDR3 sequence is CASSLVRAGELFF. Here the CDR3 DNA reads TGCGCCAGCAGCTTGGTCCGGGCCGGGGAGCTGTTTTTT.

CDR3 amino acids: CATGVPNQPQHF. DNA of the CDR3: TGTGCCACCGGAGTTCCAAATCAGCCCCAGCATTTT. This chain links TRBV24-1 with TRBJ1-5, with D uncertain. Trimming cost V 9 bases and J 4 bases, with 9 bases left between them. This CDR3 has 12 residues. Germline V gives CDR1 KGHDR, CDR2 SFDVKD.

This chain joins TRBV12-3 or TRBV12-4 and TRBJ2-3; D is undetermined. CDR3 size: 11 residues. V was shortened by 5 bases and J by 7 bases, with 7 bases between the two germline ends. The chain's CDR3 is CASSPLNTQYF. The CDR3 coding sequence is TGTGCCAGCAGTCCTTTAAATACGCAGTATTTT.

This clone showed up just a few times. The chain combines TRBV19 with TRBJ1-3; D not certain. V was trimmed by 7 bases and J by 0 bases, leaving 10 bases between them. This CDR3 contains 14 residues. Germline V gene sequence: CDR1 LNHDA, CDR2 SQIVND (reference sequence). The CDR3 region has the DNA TGTGCCAGTACGGGTATCATCTCTGGAAACACCATATATTTT. Its protein is CASTGIISGNTIYF.

The rearrangement links TRBV5-4 to TRBJ2-3; the match to TRBD1 covers 7 bases. CDR1 and CDR2 (germline): SGHNT, YYREEE (reference sequence). V shed 4 bases and J 4 bases; nucleotides not matched to a gene: 6. The CDR3 is 14 amino acids. This CDR3 reads CASSRGQVADTQYF. The CDR3 DNA follows: TGTGCCAGCAGCCGTGGACAGGTGGCAGATACGCAGTATTTT.

On this clone: The sample contains more than one DNA sequence encoding this CDR3. The V gene is TRBV5-4, the J gene TRBJ2-7; the D gene is possibly TRBD1 (5 bases). This CDR3 has 14 amino acids. Germline assignment: CDR1 SGHNT and CDR2 YYREEE (reference sequence). V gave up 6 bases and J gave up 2 bases, with 15 bases separating them. The CDR3 bases are TGTGCCAGCAAAGGGGCAGGTCAGGCCTACGAGCAGTACTTC. Translating it yields CASKGAGQAYEQYF.

This clone was picked up a small number of times. The chain carries TRBV4-2 and TRBJ2-7, with 8 bases aligning to TRBD1. J lost 13 bases, V lost 0 bases, and 8 bases had no gene match. Germline V CDR1 and CDR2: LGHNA, YNFKEQ. This CDR3 contains 13 residues. The CDR3 DNA reads TGTGCCAGCAGCCAAGATCTTGGACAGGGAATTTACTTC. It specifies CASSQDLGQGIYF.

The chain recombines TRBV7-9 with TRBJ1-3, with D perhaps TRBD1 (6 bases). The CDR3 runs to 15 residues. V was shortened by 5 bases and J by 2 bases, with 13 bases between the two germline ends. Germline CDR1 is SEHNR and CDR2 is FQNEAQ (reference sequence). This chain's CDR3 is CASSPRGPTGNTIYF. The CDR3 DNA reads TGTGCCAGCAGCCCCAGGGGACCAACTGGAAACACCATATATTTT. Supplemented by reference TRBV7-9 and TRBJ1-3, the full variable domain reads DTGVSQNPRHKITKRGQNVTFRCDPISEHNRLYWYRQTLGQGPEFLTYFQNEAQLEKSRLLSDRFSAERPKGSFSTLEIQRTEQGDSAMYLCASSPRGPTGNTIYFGEGSWLTVV.

The rearrangement links TRBV2 to TRBJ1-1; 7 nucleotides line up with TRBD1. In germline, CDR1 is SNHLY, CDR2 FYNNEI. The junction had 13 bases not matched to a gene; V was cut back by 8 bases and J by 4 bases. The CDR3 covers 15 residues. The CDR3 DNA follows: TGTGCCAGCCCCAAGGGACAGATAGTTCGCACTGAAGCTTTCTTT. Protein: CASPKGQIVRTEAFF.

The chain couples TRBV7-8 to TRBJ1-1; no clear D. V lost 5 bases to trimming and J lost 1 base, with 8 bases between them. CDR1 and CDR2 from the germline V gene are SGHVS and FQNEAQ. This CDR3 contains 13 residues. The CDR3 loop reads CASSPTRNTEAFF. The CDR3 coding sequence is TGTGCCAGCAGCCCTACTCGGAACACTGAAGCTTTCTTT.

The rearrangement joins TRBV2 to TRBJ1-1; TRBD1 matches 9 bases. Germline V gene sequence: CDR1 SNHLY, CDR2 FYNNEI. The length of the CDR3 is 13 residues. J gave up 8 bases and V 4 bases, and 5 bases lay outside the gene matches. CDR3 nucleotides: TGTGCCAGCAGTGGACAGGGGGATAAAGAAGCTTTCTTT. It translates to CASSGQGDKEAFF.

The rearrangement links TRBV9 to TRBJ1-2, with TRBD1 identical over 7 bases. Trimming at V came to 0 bases and at J to 8 bases, leaving 10 bases not matched to a gene. Germline lookup yields CDR1 SGDLS and CDR2 YYNGEE. The CDR3 length is 15 residues. The CDR3 protein is CASSVGTGAGYGYTF. CDR3 sequence (DNA): TGTGCCAGCAGCGTAGGTACAGGGGCAGGTTACGGCTACACCTTC.

This rearrangement joins TRBV18 to TRBJ2-5; TRBD1 is a possible D gene (5 bases). The V end lost 4 bases, the J end lost 2 bases, and 8 bases lay between the germline ends. The CDR3 runs 13 residues. Germline V gives CDR1 KGHSH, CDR2 LQKENI. In DNA form, the CDR3 reads TGTGCCAGCTCACTGGGGCGTCAAGAGACCCAGTACTTC. It specifies CASSLGRQETQYF. Full variable domain (outside the CDR3, taken from reference TRBV18 and TRBJ2-5): NAGVMQNPRHLVRRRGQEARLRCSPMKGHSHVYWYRQLPEEGLKFMVYLQKENIIDESGMPKERFSAEFPKEGPSILRIQQVVRGDSAAYFCASSLGRQETQYFGPGTRLLVL.

This clone was detected only once. The V and J genes are TRBV5-6 and TRBJ1-1, with D perhaps matching TRBD1 (6 bases). CDR3 length: 15 residues. The V gene lost 0 bases and the J gene lost 11 bases, with 20 bases spanning the gap. The germline V gene has CDR1 SGHDT and CDR2 YYEEEE. CDR3 sequence: CASSLESIGGERAFF. The CDR3 DNA is TGTGCCAGCAGCTTGGAGTCTATAGGGGGGGAAAGGGCTTTCTTT.

V is TRBV12-5 and J is TRBJ2-2; 7 bases map to TRBD1. V was pared by 2 bases and J by 7 bases, with 4 bases of the junction left unmatched. In germline, CDR1 is LGHNT, CDR2 FRNRAP. This CDR3 comprises 14 residues. The chain's CDR3 is CASGLRGQGGELFF. CDR3 nucleotides: TGTGCTAGTGGTTTGAGGGGGCAAGGCGGGGAGCTGTTTTTT. The variable domain in full, with the rest retrieved from reference TRBV12-5 and TRBJ2-2, is DARVTQTPRHKVTEMGQEVTMRCQPILGHNTVFWYRQTMMQGLELLAYFRNRAPLDDSGMPKDRFSAEMPDATLATLKIQPSEPRDSAVYFCASGLRGQGGELFFGEGSRLTVL.

The V and J genes are TRBV30 and TRBJ1-2; TRBD1 aligns across 12 bases. Germline V gives CDR1 GTSNPN, CDR2 SVGIG (reference sequence). The CDR3 has 16 residues. The V gene end was trimmed by 6 bases and the J gene end by 4 bases; junction bases not matched to a gene: 12. Here the CDR3 DNA reads TGTGCCTGCTCCAATTCCGGGACAGGGGGCGCCTATGGCTACACCTTC. Its translation: CACSNSGTGGAYGYTF.

The gene calls are TRBV7-9 and TRBJ2-7; possibly TRBD1 for D (7 bases). V was cut by 1 base and J by 2 bases, with 9 bases left in between. This CDR3 comprises 14 residues. Germline CDR1 and CDR2: SEHNR and FQNEAQ (reference sequence). The CDR3 bases are TGTGCCAGCAGCTTAGGCGGGACAGCCTACGAGCAGTACTTC. Amino acid sequence: CASSLGGTAYEQYF.

This clone appeared a single time. This chain joins TRBV5-1 and TRBJ1-2; D is undetermined. V was trimmed by 4 bases and J by 1 base, leaving 14 bases between them. Per the germline V gene, CDR1 is SGHRS and CDR2 is YFSETQ. The CDR3 runs 15 residues. Here the CDR3 reads CASSEGRGNNYGYTF. In DNA, the CDR3 is TGCGCCAGCAGCGAGGGCAGAGGGAATAACTATGGCTACACCTTC.

This clone showed up just once. The chain combines TRBV18 with TRBJ2-7, with a weak D call TRBD1 (6 bases). This CDR3 has 14 amino acids. The V gene's germline CDR1 is KGHSH and CDR2 LQKENI. Trimming cost V 4 bases and J 2 bases, with 12 bases left between them. The chain's CDR3 is CASSQDSGPYEQYF. The CDR3 DNA follows: TGTGCCAGCTCACAGGACAGTGGTCCCTACGAGCAGTACTTC.

This clone was recorded a few times. This chain uses TRBV3-1 (or the pseudogene TRBV3-2) with TRBJ2-1, with 10 positions matching TRBD2. The germline V gene has CDR1 LGHDT and CDR2 YNNKEL (reference sequence). CDR3 length equals 15 residues. J was trimmed by 4 bases and V by 3 bases; bases with no gene match: 3. CDR3 in DNA: TGTGCCAGCAGCCACAGCGGGGGGGGATACAATGAGCAGTTCTTC. Translation: CASSHSGGGYNEQFF.

The chain combines TRBV27 with TRBJ2-5; 9 bases are a match to TRBD2. The CDR3 has 16 amino acids. Germline-derived CDR1 and CDR2 are MNHEY and SMNVEV (reference sequence). The J segment lost 4 bases and the V segment lost 2 bases, leaving 8 bases of the junction unmatched. The DNA for the CDR3 is TGTGCCAGCAGTTTACGGATAGCGGGGGTATTAGAGACCCAGTACTTC. This encodes CASSLRIAGVLETQYF.

This clone was picked up a small number of times. V is TRBV5-4 and J is TRBJ2-3, with TRBD1 identical over 9 bases. The V gene's germline CDR1 is SGHNT and CDR2 YYREEE (reference sequence). CDR3 length: 15 amino acids. V shed 4 bases, J shed 2 bases, and the junction held 5 bases outside the gene matches. CDR3 in DNA: TGTGCCAGCAGCCCACGGGACAGGGTCACAGATACGCAGTATTTT. Translated: CASSPRDRVTDTQYF.

The sample holds one count of this clone. V is TRBV18 and J is TRBJ1-3; D is possibly TRBD1 (6 bases). The CDR3 length is 20 residues. The V end was cut by 3 bases, the J end by 1 base, with 25 bases between. Germline lookup yields CDR1 KGHSH and CDR2 LQKENI. In DNA form, the CDR3 reads TGTGCCAGCTCACCTCTGAGGATCTCTGGGGGGGGCGATTCTGGAAACACCATATATTTT. Translation gives CASSPLRISGGGDSGNTIYF.

V is TRBV30 and J is TRBJ1-1, with D unclear. This CDR3 region has 14 residues. CDR1 GTSNPN and CDR2 SVGIG come from the germline V gene (reference sequence). Trimming took 4 bases from V and 7 from J, leaving 19 bases between them. CDR3 coding DNA: TGTGCCTGGACCATAGGGTCGAGGGTTGATGAAGCTTTCTTT. Translated, it gives CAWTIGSRVDEAFF.

V usage is TRBV28 and J usage is TRBJ1-4; tentatively, D is TRBD1 (5 bases). CDR1 and CDR2 (germline): MDHEN, SYDVKM. This CDR3 comprises 16 residues. V was cut by 6 bases and J by 6 bases, with 20 bases left in between. The CDR3 coding sequence is TGTGCCAGCAGCCCACGGGGGGGGGTAAGAGATGAAAAACTGTTTTTT. It encodes CASSPRGGVRDEKLFF. The whole variable domain, filled in from reference TRBV28 and TRBJ1-4, reads DVKVTQSSRYLVKRTGEKVFLECVQDMDHENMFWYRQDPGLGLRLIYFSYDVKMKEKGDIPEGYSVSREKKERFSLILESASTNQTSMYLCASSPRGGVRDEKLFFGSGTQLSVL.

The J gene is TRBJ1-2, the V gene TRBV24-1, with TRBD1 matching 7 bases. Germline CDR1 reads KGHDR; CDR2 reads SFDVKD. The CDR3 spans 14 residues. V was clipped by 3 bases and J by 3 bases; unmatched bases: 3. CDR3 residues: CATSDVGQYYGYTF. CDR3 coding DNA: TGTGCCACCAGTGATGTGGGACAGTACTATGGCTACACCTTC.

This clone was detected once. The chain has TRBV2 and TRBJ1-2, with a possible D match to TRBD1 (6 bases). The CDR3 length is 15 residues. Germline lookup yields CDR1 SNHLY and CDR2 FYNNEI. The germline V and J ends were trimmed by 6 bases and 0 bases, with 14 bases remaining between them. DNA for the CDR3: TGTGCCAGCAGAGAACAGGGAAGAGCTAACTATGGCTACACCTTC. It translates to CASREQGRANYGYTF.